The 21 T cell receptor beta chains below come from one sample, sequenced in a study of Ad26.COV2.S vaccination and SARS-CoV-2 variants. Method: immunoSEQ multiplex PCR; TCRdb's copy keeps in-frame clones and lacks some. The profile covers about 400,000 clones, with 88% appearing a single time and 3.6% taken by the ten largest. Treatment described: around 19 received Ad26.COV2.S at low or high dose, single or two shots; 5 received placebo; per-sample allocation not given. Following the first vaccine or placebo injection, samples were taken on day 63. The material sequenced was peripheral blood, taken in a trial of Ad26.COV2.S vaccine versus placebo. The source of these receptors is a person aged 18 to 65 who received the Ad26.COV2.S COVID-19 vaccine or a placebo.

The chain joins TRBV7-9 to TRBJ2-7; no definite D call. Germline V gives CDR1 SEHNR, CDR2 FQNEAQ (reference sequence). This CDR3 has 14 amino acids. V lost 1 base and J 1 base, leaving 8 bases between the germline ends. The CDR3 DNA reads TGTGCCAGCAGCTTAGAAACCCTATCCTACGAGCAGTACTTC. The encoded protein is CASSLETLSYEQYF.

The V and J genes are TRBV4-1 and TRBJ1-2, with D maybe TRBD1 (5 bases). Trimming removed 1 base at V and 4 bases at J, with 16 bases between. Germline CDR1 is MGHRA and CDR2 is YSYEKL. There are 16 residues in the CDR3. CDR3: CASSQVDGGGSYGYTF. CDR3 sequence (DNA): TGCGCCAGCAGCCAAGTAGACGGGGGGGGAAGCTATGGCTACACCTTC.

V is TRBV28 and J is TRBJ1-1; 7 bases are a match to TRBD1. The ends lost 2 bases at V and 8 bases at J; junction bases unmatched: 8. Per the germline V gene, CDR1 is MDHEN and CDR2 is SYDVKM. This CDR3 is 14 amino acids long. The CDR3 is CASSLRASTGEAFF. The CDR3 DNA is TGTGCCAGCAGTTTAAGGGCCTCGACAGGGGAAGCTTTCTTT. Supplemented by reference TRBV28 and TRBJ1-1, the full variable domain reads DVKVTQSSRYLVKRTGEKVFLECVQDMDHENMFWYRQDPGLGLRLIYFSYDVKMKEKGDIPEGYSVSREKKERFSLILESASTNQTSMYLCASSLRASTGEAFFGQGTRLTVV.

The chain carries TRBV6-5 and TRBJ2-3; D uncertain. Between the trimmed V and J ends, which lost 6 bases and 5 bases, there was a span of 12 bases. The CDR3 loop spans 13 amino acids. CDR1 and CDR2 (germline): MNHEY, SVGAGI. CDR3 sequence reads: CASSKNLIDTQYF. CDR3 DNA sequence: TGTGCCAGCAGCAAGAATCTGATAGATACGCAGTATTTT.

The chain carries TRBV4-3 and TRBJ1-5; D unclear. Per the germline V gene, CDR1 is LGHNA and CDR2 is YSLEER. Trimming left V 0 bases short and J 6 bases short, with 15 bases between. The CDR3 contains 16 residues. The DNA of the CDR3 is TGCGCCAGCAGCCAAGATAGCAGCCTAAAGAGTCAGCCCCAGCATTTT. The encoded protein is CASSQDSSLKSQPQHF.

For the CDR3, the DNA is TGTGCCAGCAGCCCTCGGGGAAGTGGTGGCTACACCTTC. Residues: CASSPRGSGGYTF. V gene TRBV27 combines with J gene TRBJ1-2; no clear D gene. Trimming cost V 6 bases and J 7 bases, with 15 bases left between them. The CDR3 spans 13 residues. Germline loops: CDR1 MNHEY, CDR2 SMNVEV (reference sequence).

The chain carries TRBV27 and TRBJ2-7; D uncertain. V was clipped by 5 bases and J by 3 bases, with 8 bases between them. The V gene's germline CDR1 is MNHEY and CDR2 SMNVEV (reference sequence). The CDR3 consists of 12 residues. CDR3 in DNA: TGTGCCAGCAGTCCCCCTAGCTACGAGCAGTACTTC. This encodes CASSPPSYEQYF.

In DNA, the CDR3 is TGTGCCAGCAGCCGAAATAGCGGGGGTCCCTACGAGCAGTACTTC. Its protein product is CASSRNSGGPYEQYF. This chain links TRBV3-1 (or the pseudogene TRBV3-2) with TRBJ2-7; 9 bases are shared with TRBD2. V lost 4 bases to trimming and J lost 2 bases; unmatched junction nucleotides: 6. The CDR3 is 15 amino acids. CDR1 is LGHDT and CDR2 is YNNKEL in the germline V gene (reference sequence).

CDR3 in DNA: TGTGCCAGCAGCGGGGGGACAGGGGGCGCCGAGACCCAGTACTTC. As protein: CASSGGTGGAETQYF. The chain carries TRBV9 and TRBJ2-5; TRBD1 aligns across 12 bases. The germline V gene encodes CDR1 SGDLS and CDR2 YYNGEE. With 3 bases clipped from V and 5 bases from J, the junction kept 5 bases outside the gene matches. The CDR3 loop spans 15 amino acids.

This chain joins TRBV5-4 and TRBJ2-7, with 9 bases aligning to TRBD1. Germline assignment: CDR1 SGHNT and CDR2 YYREEE (reference sequence). The CDR3 sequence is 15 residues long. V dropped 1 base and J dropped 4; count of bases not matched to a gene: 6. The CDR3 nucleotides are TGTGCCAGCAGCTTGCAACAGGGGGCAGGATACGAGCAGTACTTC. Translating it yields CASSLQQGAGYEQYF. The variable domain in full, completed from reference TRBV5-4 and TRBJ2-7, reads ETGVTQSPTHLIKTRGQQVTLRCSSQSGHNTVSWYQQALGQGPQFIFQYYREEENGRGNFPPRFSGLQFPNYSSELNVNALELDDSALYLCASSLQQGAGYEQYFGPGTRLTVT.

This rearrangement joins TRBV2 to TRBJ1-5; D gene uncertain. With 6 bases removed from V and 1 base from J, the gap between germline ends came to 13 bases. CDR1 is SNHLY, CDR2 FYNNEI, per germline. This CDR3 is built from 15 residues. CDR3 protein: CASSWGIGSNQPQHF. Written as DNA, the CDR3 is TGTGCCAGCAGCTGGGGTATCGGAAGCAATCAGCCCCAGCATTTT.

The rearrangement uses TRBV6-6 and TRBJ1-5, with 9 bases that match TRBD1. The V gene's germline CDR1 is MNHNY and CDR2 SVGAGI (reference sequence). The trim removed 6 bases at V and 7 bases at J, leaving 7 bases unmatched. The CDR3 has 14 amino acids. CDR3 nucleotide sequence: TGTGCCAGCAGAAGGACAGGGGCACGGCAGCCCCAGCATTTT. Amino acids: CASRRTGARQPQHF.

The rearrangement uses TRBV5-1 and TRBJ2-1, with a tentative D call TRBD2 (6 bases). The CDR3 is made up of 16 amino acids. Per the germline V gene, CDR1 is SGHRS and CDR2 is YFSETQ. Trimming shortened V by 1 base and J by 2 bases, and 13 bases separated the two germline ends. This CDR3 reads CASSLSRGTAYNEQFF. The CDR3 nucleotides read TGCGCCAGCAGCTTGTCGCGGGGAACAGCCTACAATGAGCAGTTCTTC.

The chain combines TRBV9 with TRBJ2-3; no clear D gene. Germline CDR1 is SGDLS and CDR2 is YYNGEE. The V and J ends lost 0 bases and 5 bases respectively, with 7 bases between them. CDR3 length: 13 residues. In DNA form, the CDR3 reads TGTGCCAGCAGCGTAGAGTGGGGAGATACGCAGTATTTT. This translates into CASSVEWGDTQYF. Supplemented by reference TRBV9 and TRBJ2-3, the full variable domain reads DSGVTQTPKHLITATGQRVTLRCSPRSGDLSVYWYQQSLDQGLQFLIQYYNGEERAKGNILERFSAQQFPDLHSELNLSSLELGDSALYFCASSVEWGDTQYFGPGTRLTVL.

This chain joins TRBV6-1 and TRBJ1-6, with 9 bases identical to TRBD1. Germline assignment: CDR1 MNHNS and CDR2 SASEGT. V lost 3 bases to trimming and J lost 10 bases; unmatched junction nucleotides: 10. The CDR3 sequence is 16 residues long. The CDR3, as DNA: TGTGCCAGCAGTGAGGCATACAGGGGGCCCGGCTCACCCCTCCACTTT. It codes for CASSEAYRGPGSPLHF.

The chain is built from TRBV30 and TRBJ2-4; 7 nucleotides align to TRBD1. Losses at the gene ends were 2 bases for V and 8 bases for J; bases not matched to a gene: 6. The CDR3 is 13 residues long. CDR1 is GTSNPN, CDR2 SVGIG, per germline (reference sequence). This CDR3 is CAWSLGGWDIQYF. The CDR3, as DNA: TGTGCCTGGAGTTTAGGGGGCTGGGACATTCAGTACTTC.

The chain carries TRBV2 and TRBJ2-1; D is uncertain. The CDR3 is 13 residues long. Germline assignment: CDR1 SNHLY and CDR2 FYNNEI. With 3 bases removed from V and 14 bases from J, the gap between germline ends came to 17 bases. The CDR3 region has the DNA TGTGCCAGCAGTGAGTATCTAGAGGACCACAAGTTCTTC. It codes for CASSEYLEDHKFF.

This chain connects TRBV28 to TRBJ1-4; a possible D gene is TRBD1 (5 bases). The V gene's germline CDR1 is MDHEN and CDR2 SYDVKM. The CDR3 consists of 16 residues. V was clipped by 4 bases and J by 2 bases, with 14 bases between them. The CDR3 DNA reads as TGTGCCAGCAGTTACCCCGCAGGGAGCACTAATGAAAAACTGTTTTTT. As protein: CASSYPAGSTNEKLFF.

This sequence joins TRBV19 and TRBJ2-1; tentatively, D is TRBD2 (5 bases). Trimming shortened V by 0 bases and J by 2 bases, and 14 bases separated the two germline ends. The CDR3 totals 17 residues. Germline CDR1 and CDR2: LNHDA and SQIVND (reference sequence). For the CDR3, the DNA is TGTGCCAGTAGTATAGATCTCGGAGGCAACACCTACAATGAGCAGTTCTTC. This gives the protein CASSIDLGGNTYNEQFF.

A single count supports this clone. This chain links TRBV6-4 with TRBJ1-1; D not certain. The germline V gene has CDR1 MRHNA and CDR2 SNTAGT. V lost 6 bases to trimming and J lost 4 bases, with 12 bases between them. CDR3 size: 13 residues. The CDR3 DNA follows: TGTGCCAGCAGAGCGGAGTTGGGCACTGAAGCTTTCTTT. This sequence encodes CASRAELGTEAFF.

This chain connects TRBV29-1 to TRBJ1-1; 8 bases align to TRBD1. CDR1 and CDR2 (germline): SQVTM, ANQGSEA. The V segment lost 3 bases and the J segment 0 bases; nucleotides outside the gene matches: 3. CDR3 size: 14 residues. The CDR3 DNA reads TGCAGCGTTGAGACAGGGGTCATGAACACTGAAGCTTTCTTT. This translates into CSVETGVMNTEAFF.